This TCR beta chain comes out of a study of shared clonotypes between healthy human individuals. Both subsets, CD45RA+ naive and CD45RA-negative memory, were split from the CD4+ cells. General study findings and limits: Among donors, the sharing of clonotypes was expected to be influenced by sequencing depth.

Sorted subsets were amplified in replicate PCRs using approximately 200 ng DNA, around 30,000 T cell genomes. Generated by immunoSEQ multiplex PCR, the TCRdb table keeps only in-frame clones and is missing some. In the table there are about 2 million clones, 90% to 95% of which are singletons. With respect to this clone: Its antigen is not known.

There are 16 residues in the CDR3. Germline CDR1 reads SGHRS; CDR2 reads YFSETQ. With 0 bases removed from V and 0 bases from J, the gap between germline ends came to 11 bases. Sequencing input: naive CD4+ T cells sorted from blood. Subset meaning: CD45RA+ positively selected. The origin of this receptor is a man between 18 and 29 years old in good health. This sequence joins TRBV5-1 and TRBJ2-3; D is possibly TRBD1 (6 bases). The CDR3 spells CASSLDGTPSTDTQYF. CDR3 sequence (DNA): TGCGCCAGCAGCTTGGACGGGACACCTAGCACAGATACGCAGTATTTT. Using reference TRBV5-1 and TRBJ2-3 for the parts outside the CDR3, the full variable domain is KAGVTQTPRYLIKTRGQQVTLSCSPISGHRSVSWYQQTPGQGLQFLFEYFSETQRNKGNFPGRFSGRQFSNSRSEMNVSTLELGDSALYLCASSLDGTPSTDTQYFGPGTRLTVL.